This entry features one T cell receptor (beta chain) sequence. Its antigen is unidentified. CDR1 and CDR2 (germline): ENHRY, SYGVKD. CDR3 length: 14 residues. V was clipped by 0 bases and J by 4 bases, with 9 bases between them. This record belongs to a study of blood T cells in healthy people across ages. Study details: Template switching recovered approximately one barcoded beta molecule for every two T cells.

Primers used in a second PCR of roughly 6 to 11 cycles were a sample-barcoded 5' primer and a J-beta primer mix. TCRdb passed the 5' RACE reads through MiXCR, listing each CDR3 protein once. The sample shows over a million distinct CDR3 sequences, about 25% of them seen only once. Study-wide results and limits: Naive CD4+ cell counts and diversity both ran higher in long-lived than in aged donors.

The sample was also linked to a second study, of T cells of mothers and their children. That report notes: The authors identified no persistent microchimeric T cell clones.

The specimen was blood. The sequence was obtained from a girl aged 2-9 years in good health. V gene TRBV10-3 combines with J gene TRBJ1-2; D is perhaps TRBD1 (5 bases). CDR3 sequence (DNA): TGTGCCATCAGTGAGTCGTCGGGGGGCTATGGCTACACCTTC. Translating gives CAISESSGGYGYTF.